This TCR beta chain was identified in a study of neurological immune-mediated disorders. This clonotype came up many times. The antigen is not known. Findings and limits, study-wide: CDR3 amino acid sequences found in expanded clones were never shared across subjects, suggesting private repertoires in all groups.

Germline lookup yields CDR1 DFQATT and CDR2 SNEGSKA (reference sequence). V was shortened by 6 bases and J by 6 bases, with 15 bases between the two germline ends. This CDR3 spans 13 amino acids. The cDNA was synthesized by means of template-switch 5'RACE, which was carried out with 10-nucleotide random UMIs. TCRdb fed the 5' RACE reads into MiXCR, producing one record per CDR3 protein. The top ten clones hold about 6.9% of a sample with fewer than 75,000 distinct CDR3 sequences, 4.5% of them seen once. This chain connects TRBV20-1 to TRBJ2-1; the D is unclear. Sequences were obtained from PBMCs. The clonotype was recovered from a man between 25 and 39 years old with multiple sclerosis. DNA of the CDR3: TGCAGTGCCCGAAAGCCCCCTTTCAATGAGCAGTTCTTC. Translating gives CSARKPPFNEQFF.